Shown below are 28 T cell receptor beta chains from a single sample sequenced in a study of cytomegalovirus exposure and HLA in healthy donors. The data were produced by immunoSEQ multiplex PCR, yet TCRdb's version contains in-frame clones alone and is incomplete. This table holds about 65,000 clones, about 92% found once. Sequenced input: PBMCs. These receptors all come from a woman aged 18-30 years in good health and CMV-seronegative.

V gene TRBV6-5 combines with J gene TRBJ2-7, with D possibly being TRBD2 (5 bases). Germline CDR1 MNHEY, CDR2 SVGAGI. V was clipped by 4 bases and J by 2 bases, with 15 bases between them. The CDR3 is 15 residues long. The CDR3 bases are TGTGCCAGCAGTTTTGCGGGCCTTACTACCTACGAGCAGTACTTC. This translates into CASSFAGLTTYEQYF.

V is TRBV7-9 and J is TRBJ1-1; D gene uncertain. Germline lookup yields CDR1 SEHNR and CDR2 FQNEAQ (reference sequence). The CDR3 has 14 amino acids. Trimming took off 1 base at V and 5 bases at J, with 11 bases between the two ends. CDR3 DNA: TGTGCCAGCAGCTTAGGGACTCAGAGGACTGAAGCTTTCTTT. This translates into CASSLGTQRTEAFF.

The gene calls are TRBV7-9 and TRBJ2-1; D ambiguous. The germline V gene has CDR1 SEHNR and CDR2 FQNEAQ (reference sequence). This CDR3 spans 13 amino acids. The V end was cut by 0 bases, the J end by 5 bases, with 5 bases between. In DNA, the CDR3 is TGTGCCAGCAGCTTAGCCCTAGACAATGAGCAGTTCTTC. The encoded protein is CASSLALDNEQFF.

The chain links TRBV6-5 to TRBJ1-2, with TRBD1 as a possible D gene (5 bases). V gave up 6 bases and J gave up 1 base, with 15 bases separating them. The CDR3 consists of 15 residues. The germline V gene encodes CDR1 MNHEY and CDR2 SVGAGI. The CDR3 sequence is CASRPARGDNYGYTF. DNA for the CDR3: TGTGCCAGCAGGCCCGCCCGGGGGGATAACTATGGCTACACCTTC.

This chain joins TRBV10-1 and TRBJ2-7, with 7 bases identical to TRBD1. After removal of 6 bases from V and 2 bases from J, the junction contained 4 bases not matched to a gene. The CDR3 consists of 13 residues. The germline gives CDR1 WNHNN, CDR2 SYGVQD (reference sequence). The CDR3 is CASSRTGTYEQYF. As DNA, the CDR3 is TGCGCCAGCAGCAGGACAGGAACCTACGAGCAGTACTTC.

The CDR3 here is CASSWTGFEQFF. CDR3 DNA sequence: TGTGCCAGCAGCTGGACAGGGTTTGAGCAGTTCTTC. V is TRBV5-6 and J is TRBJ2-1; the match to TRBD1 covers 8 bases. The CDR3 has 12 amino acids. The trim removed 3 bases at V and 9 bases at J, leaving 2 bases unmatched. Germline CDR1 SGHDT, CDR2 YYEEEE.

The J gene is TRBJ1-2, the V gene TRBV6-5; TRBD1 is a possible D gene (5 bases). The germline gives CDR1 MNHEY, CDR2 SVGAGI. The germline V and J ends were trimmed by 8 bases and 5 bases, with 9 bases remaining between them. The CDR3 consists of 11 residues. For the CDR3, the DNA is TGTGCCAGCCAAGGGGTGTATGGCTACACCTTC. Amino acid sequence: CASQGVYGYTF.

The V and J genes are TRBV30 and TRBJ1-2, with 7 nucleotides matching TRBD1. CDR1 is GTSNPN and CDR2 is SVGIG in the germline V gene (reference sequence). The J segment lost 3 bases and the V segment lost 0 bases, leaving 1 base of the junction unmatched. The CDR3 sequence is 13 residues long. DNA for the CDR3: TGTGCCTGGAGTGTAGGACAGGACTATGGCTACACCTTC. It specifies CAWSVGQDYGYTF.

The chain employs TRBV6-4 and TRBJ2-1; TRBD1 is a possible D gene (6 bases). Germline CDR1 and CDR2: MRHNA and SNTAGT. Between the trimmed V and J ends, which lost 2 bases and 4 bases, there was a span of 18 bases. The CDR3 totals 17 residues. The CDR3 region is CASSDRRQVTLYNEQFF. CDR3 bases: TGTGCCAGCAGTGACCGGAGACAGGTCACTCTATACAATGAGCAGTTCTTC.

This rearrangement joins TRBV11-2 to TRBJ2-7; no clear D gene. The V and J ends lost 1 base and 6 bases respectively, with 7 bases between them. This CDR3 is built from 12 residues. The germline gives CDR1 SGHAT, CDR2 FQNNGV. CDR3 region: CASSLVDTEQYF. Written as DNA, the CDR3 is TGTGCCAGCAGCTTAGTCGACACCGAGCAGTACTTC.

This clone was seen a single time. The gene calls are TRBV19 and TRBJ1-6; no clear D. This CDR3 spans 15 amino acids. V lost 5 bases and J lost 13, with 21 bases in between. Germline loops: CDR1 LNHDA, CDR2 SQIVND (reference sequence). CDR3 loop: CASSPRYLDSAPLHF. Here the CDR3 DNA reads TGTGCCAGTAGTCCCAGATATCTGGACTCCGCGCCCCTCCACTTT.

The V and J genes are TRBV9 and TRBJ2-1; no clear D gene. The CDR3 is 15 amino acids. The germline V and J ends were trimmed by 0 bases and 0 bases, with 7 bases remaining between them. Germline V gene data show CDR1 as SGDLS and CDR2 as YYNGEE. In DNA, the CDR3 is TGTGCCAGCAGCGTAGGTTCGAGCTCCTACAATGAGCAGTTCTTC. It encodes CASSVGSSSYNEQFF.

This clone was picked up one time. J is TRBJ2-2 and V is TRBV2; TRBD2 agrees at 8 bases. The CDR3 extends over 18 amino acids. The V segment lost 4 bases and the J segment 6 bases; nucleotides outside the gene matches: 16. Per the germline V gene, CDR1 is SNHLY and CDR2 is FYNNEI. CDR3 DNA sequence: TGTGCCAGCAGTGGGCAGGTTTTGGGCGGGAGGTTCGCCGGGGAGCTGTTTTTT. Its translation: CASSGQVLGGRFAGELFF.

The genes are TRBV5-5 and TRBJ1-1; D call uncertain. Deletions cut 4 bases from V and 1 base from J, with 14 bases between. CDR1 and CDR2 (germline): SGHKS, YYEKEE (reference sequence). The CDR3 is 15 amino acids. CDR3 in amino acids: CASSRKQRENTEAFF. The CDR3 region has the DNA TGTGCCAGCAGCAGAAAACAGAGAGAGAACACTGAAGCTTTCTTT.

This chain connects TRBV4-1 to TRBJ2-1, with 10 bases matching TRBD2. Germline V gene sequence: CDR1 MGHRA, CDR2 YSYEKL. The CDR3 totals 20 residues. J lost 8 bases, V lost 1 base, and 20 bases had no gene match. Here the CDR3 DNA reads TGCGCCAGCAGCCAAGTGAGCGGGAGGGCCTTGATACAGGAGCTCGATGAGCAGTTCTTC. Protein sequence: CASSQVSGRALIQELDEQFF.

Here the CDR3 reads CASSLAGDRGNQPQHF. The DNA for the CDR3 is TGTGCCAGCAGTTTAGCAGGAGACCGGGGGAATCAGCCCCAGCATTTT. This sequence joins TRBV28 and TRBJ1-5, with D maybe TRBD1 (5 bases). CDR1 is MDHEN and CDR2 is SYDVKM in the germline V gene. CDR3 length equals 16 residues. V was cut by 2 bases and J by 4 bases, with 15 bases left in between.

V usage is TRBV6-4 and J usage is TRBJ2-1; 9 positions agree with TRBD2. CDR3 length: 14 amino acids. The V gene's germline CDR1 is MRHNA and CDR2 SNTAGT. J lost 8 bases, V lost 8 bases, and 10 bases had no gene match. The CDR3 region is CASRKAGGSDEQFF. In nucleotides, the CDR3 is TGTGCCAGCCGTAAGGCGGGAGGGTCCGATGAGCAGTTCTTC.

The chain couples TRBV13 to TRBJ2-5; 7 positions agree with TRBD2. The germline V gene encodes CDR1 PRHDT and CDR2 FYEKMQ (reference sequence). The CDR3 consists of 17 residues. V shed 6 bases and J 4 bases; nucleotides not matched to a gene: 17. Here the CDR3 DNA reads TGTGCCAGCAGTCACTCCCGGAAACTAGCGACGGCAGAGACCCAGTACTTC. Translating gives CASSHSRKLATAETQYF. Variable domain in full (rest from reference TRBV13 and TRBJ2-5): AAGVIQSPRHLIKEKRETATLKCYPIPRHDTVYWYQQGPGQDPQFLISFYEKMQSDKGSIPDRFSAQQFSDYHSELNMSSLELGDSALYFCASSHSRKLATAETQYFGPGTRLLVL.

The chain combines TRBV19 with TRBJ2-2, with 8 nucleotides matching TRBD2. V lost 10 bases and J lost 1; bases outside the gene matches: 5. The CDR3 has 14 residues. Germline loops: CDR1 LNHDA, CDR2 SQIVND (reference sequence). The CDR3 loop reads CATRGDLNTGELFF. In DNA, the CDR3 is TGTGCCACGCGGGGGGACTTGAACACCGGGGAGCTGTTTTTT.

This chain uses TRBV6-5 with TRBJ1-3; TRBD1 aligns across 7 bases. V shed 0 bases and J 8 bases; nucleotides not matched to a gene: 7. The CDR3 totals 15 residues. CDR1 and CDR2 from the germline V gene are MNHEY and SVGAGI. In DNA, the CDR3 is TGTGCCAGCAGTTACTCGCGGACAGGAATACACACCATATATTTT. Protein: CASSYSRTGIHTIYF.

J is TRBJ2-1 and V is TRBV2, with 8 nucleotides matching TRBD1. Unmatched junction bases numbered 8, after V lost 5 bases and J lost 8 bases. Germline V gene lookup returns CDR1 SNHLY and CDR2 FYNNEI. The CDR3 is made up of 14 amino acids. The CDR3 DNA reads as TGTGCCAGCAGTTCGAGGACAGGGTCGGATGAGCAGTTCTTC. Translating it yields CASSSRTGSDEQFF.

This sequence joins TRBV28 and TRBJ2-7, with D tentatively TRBD2 (5 bases). The V gene's germline CDR1 is MDHEN and CDR2 SYDVKM. The length of the CDR3 is 13 residues. V was clipped by 3 bases and J by 2 bases, with 8 bases between them. DNA for the CDR3: TGTGCCAGCAGTTTCGAACTAGCCTACGAGCAGTACTTC. It specifies CASSFELAYEQYF.

CDR3 in amino acids: CAWSVRAGYGYTF. DNA of the CDR3: TGTGCCTGGAGTGTTAGAGCGGGCTATGGCTACACCTTC. The J gene is TRBJ1-2, the V gene TRBV30; no reliable D call. The germline V gene encodes CDR1 GTSNPN and CDR2 SVGIG (reference sequence). The V gene lost 0 bases and the J gene lost 4 bases, with 9 bases spanning the gap. The CDR3 extends over 13 amino acids.

The J gene is TRBJ2-7, the V gene TRBV4-3; D is possibly TRBD1 (6 bases). V lost 0 bases to trimming and J lost 3 bases, with 12 bases between them. Per germline, CDR1 LGHNA and CDR2 YSLEER. The CDR3 is 15 residues long. The CDR3 sequence is CASSQDIMTGYEQYF. For the CDR3, the DNA is TGCGCCAGCAGCCAAGATATTATGACAGGCTACGAGCAGTACTTC.

This chain links TRBV5-1 with TRBJ2-5; 9 bases align to TRBD1. CDR1 SGHRS and CDR2 YFSETQ come from the germline V gene. The CDR3 spans 15 residues. Trimming removed 4 bases from V and 2 bases from J; junction bases left unmatched: 6. The CDR3 DNA follows: TGCGCCAGCAGCGAACCGGGACAGGGTCAAGAGACCCAGTACTTC. This encodes CASSEPGQGQETQYF.

The chain uses TRBV9 and TRBJ1-1, with D possibly TRBD1 on 6 matching bases. V dropped 3 bases and J dropped 4 bases, with 10 bases sitting between them. Germline CDR1 reads SGDLS; CDR2 reads YYNGEE. This CDR3 has 13 residues. For the CDR3, the DNA is TGTGCCAGCAGCGAGGGGGGGGCCACTGAAGCTTTCTTT. It is translated as CASSEGGATEAFF.

The genes are TRBV5-6 and TRBJ2-2; 7 bases are a match to TRBD2. Per germline, CDR1 SGHDT and CDR2 YYEEEE. J gave up 6 bases and V 2 bases, and 7 bases lay outside the gene matches. This CDR3 has 15 amino acids. The DNA of the CDR3 is TGTGCCAGCAGCTTCCGGGGGGTTGGTCCCGGGGAGCTGTTTTTT. As protein: CASSFRGVGPGELFF.

This chain joins TRBV11-2 and TRBJ1-6; D is unclear. Germline loops: CDR1 SGHAT, CDR2 FQNNGV. Trimming cost V 5 bases and J 4 bases, with 9 bases left between them. CDR3 length equals 14 residues. The chain's CDR3 is CASSKAVYNSPLHF. The CDR3 coding sequence is TGTGCCAGCAGCAAAGCCGTTTATAATTCACCCCTCCACTTT.